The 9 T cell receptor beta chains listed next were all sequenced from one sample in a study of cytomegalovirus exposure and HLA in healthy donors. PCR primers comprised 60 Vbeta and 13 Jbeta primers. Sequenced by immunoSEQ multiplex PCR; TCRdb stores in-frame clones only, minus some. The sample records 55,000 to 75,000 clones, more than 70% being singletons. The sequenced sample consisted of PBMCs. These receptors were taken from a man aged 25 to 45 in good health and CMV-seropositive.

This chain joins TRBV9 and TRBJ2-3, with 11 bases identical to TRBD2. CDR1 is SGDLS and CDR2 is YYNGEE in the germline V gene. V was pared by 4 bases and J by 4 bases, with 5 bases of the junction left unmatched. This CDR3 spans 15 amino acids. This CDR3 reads CASSLGLAAADTQYF. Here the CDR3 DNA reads TGTGCCAGCAGCTTGGGACTAGCGGCGGCAGATACGCAGTATTTT.

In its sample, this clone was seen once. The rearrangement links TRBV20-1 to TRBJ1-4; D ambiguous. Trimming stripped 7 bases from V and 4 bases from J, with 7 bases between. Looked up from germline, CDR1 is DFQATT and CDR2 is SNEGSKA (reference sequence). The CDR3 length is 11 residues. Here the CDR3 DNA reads TGCAGTGTCCCCAGTAATGAAAAACTGTTTTTT. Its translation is CSVPSNEKLFF.

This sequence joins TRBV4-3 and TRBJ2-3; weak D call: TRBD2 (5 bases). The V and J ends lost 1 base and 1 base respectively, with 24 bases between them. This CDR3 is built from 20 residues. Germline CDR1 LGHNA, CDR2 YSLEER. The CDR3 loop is CASSQGISLEIARGTDTQYF. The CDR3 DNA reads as TGCGCCAGCAGCCAAGGGATCTCACTAGAAATAGCACGGGGCACAGATACGCAGTATTTT.

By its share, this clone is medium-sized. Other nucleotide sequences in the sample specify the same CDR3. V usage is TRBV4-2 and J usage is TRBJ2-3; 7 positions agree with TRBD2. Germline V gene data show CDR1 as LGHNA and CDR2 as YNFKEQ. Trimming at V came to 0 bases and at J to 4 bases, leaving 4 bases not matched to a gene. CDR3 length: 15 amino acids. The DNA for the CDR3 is TGTGCCAGCAGCCAAGATCGGGGAGGGGCAGATACGCAGTATTTT. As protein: CASSQDRGGADTQYF.

The CDR3 loop reads CASSPDSLYGYTF. CDR3 coding DNA: TGTGCCAGCAGTCCAGACAGTCTCTATGGCTACACCTTC. V usage is TRBV28 and J usage is TRBJ1-2; tentatively, D is TRBD1 (5 bases). CDR1 is MDHEN and CDR2 is SYDVKM in the germline V gene. V gave up 5 bases and J gave up 4 bases, with 11 bases separating them. The CDR3 contains 13 residues.

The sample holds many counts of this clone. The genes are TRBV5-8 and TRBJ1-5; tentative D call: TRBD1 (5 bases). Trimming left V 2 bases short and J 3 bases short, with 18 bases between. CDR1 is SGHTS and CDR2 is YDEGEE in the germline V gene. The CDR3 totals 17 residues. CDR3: CASSFYPSQGTNQPQHF. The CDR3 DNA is TGTGCCAGCAGCTTTTACCCCTCCCAGGGAACCAATCAGCCCCAGCATTTT. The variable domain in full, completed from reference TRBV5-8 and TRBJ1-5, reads EAGVTQSPTHLIKTRGQQATLRCSPISGHTSVYWYQQALGLGLQFLLWYDEGEERNRGNFPPRFSGRQFPNYSSELNVNALELEDSALYLCASSFYPSQGTNQPQHFGDGTRLSIL.

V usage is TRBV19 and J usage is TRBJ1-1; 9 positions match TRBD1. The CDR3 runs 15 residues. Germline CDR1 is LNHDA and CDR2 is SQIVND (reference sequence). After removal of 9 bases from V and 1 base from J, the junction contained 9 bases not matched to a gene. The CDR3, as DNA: TGTGCCAGCCGGGACAGGGCTTCGACGAACACTGAAGCTTTCTTT. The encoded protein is CASRDRASTNTEAFF.

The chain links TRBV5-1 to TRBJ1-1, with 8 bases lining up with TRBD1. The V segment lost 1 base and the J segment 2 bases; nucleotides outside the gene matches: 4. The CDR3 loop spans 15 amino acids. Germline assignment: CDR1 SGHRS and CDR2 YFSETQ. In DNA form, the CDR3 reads TGCGCCAGCAGCTTGTCCAGGGGGCTTAACACTGAAGCTTTCTTT. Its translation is CASSLSRGLNTEAFF. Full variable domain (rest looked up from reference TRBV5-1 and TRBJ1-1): KAGVTQTPRYLIKTRGQQVTLSCSPISGHRSVSWYQQTPGQGLQFLFEYFSETQRNKGNFPGRFSGRQFSNSRSEMNVSTLELGDSALYLCASSLSRGLNTEAFFGQGTRLTVV.

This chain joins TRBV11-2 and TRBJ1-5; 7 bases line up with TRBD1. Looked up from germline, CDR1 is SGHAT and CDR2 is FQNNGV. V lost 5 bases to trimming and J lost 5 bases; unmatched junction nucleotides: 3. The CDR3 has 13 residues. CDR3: CASSRDRDQPQHF. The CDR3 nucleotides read TGTGCCAGCAGCCGTGACAGGGATCAGCCCCAGCATTTT.